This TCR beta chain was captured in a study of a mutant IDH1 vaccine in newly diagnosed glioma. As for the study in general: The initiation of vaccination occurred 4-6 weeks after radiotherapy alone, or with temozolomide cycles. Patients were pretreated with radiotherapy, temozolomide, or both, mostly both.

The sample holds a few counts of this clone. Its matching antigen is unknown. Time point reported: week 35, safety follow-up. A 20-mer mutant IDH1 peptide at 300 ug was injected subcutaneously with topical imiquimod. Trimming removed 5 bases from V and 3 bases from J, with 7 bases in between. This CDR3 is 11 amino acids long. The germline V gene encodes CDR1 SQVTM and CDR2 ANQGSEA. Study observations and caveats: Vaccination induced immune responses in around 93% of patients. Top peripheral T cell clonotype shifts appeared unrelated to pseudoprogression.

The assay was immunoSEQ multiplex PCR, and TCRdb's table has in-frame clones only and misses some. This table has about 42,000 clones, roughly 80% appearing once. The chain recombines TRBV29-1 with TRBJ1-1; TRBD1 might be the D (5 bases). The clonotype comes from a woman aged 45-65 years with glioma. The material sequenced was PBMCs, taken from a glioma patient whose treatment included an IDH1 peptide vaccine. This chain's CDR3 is CSVRGYTEAFF. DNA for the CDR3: TGCAGCGTTCGGGGGTACACTGAAGCTTTCTTT. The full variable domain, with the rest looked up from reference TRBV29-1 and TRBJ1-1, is SAVISQKPSRDICQRGTSLTIQCQVDSQVTMMFWYRQQPGQSLTLIATANQGSEATYESGFVIDKFPISRPNLTFSTLTVSNMSPEDSSIYLCSVRGYTEAFFGQGTRLTVV.